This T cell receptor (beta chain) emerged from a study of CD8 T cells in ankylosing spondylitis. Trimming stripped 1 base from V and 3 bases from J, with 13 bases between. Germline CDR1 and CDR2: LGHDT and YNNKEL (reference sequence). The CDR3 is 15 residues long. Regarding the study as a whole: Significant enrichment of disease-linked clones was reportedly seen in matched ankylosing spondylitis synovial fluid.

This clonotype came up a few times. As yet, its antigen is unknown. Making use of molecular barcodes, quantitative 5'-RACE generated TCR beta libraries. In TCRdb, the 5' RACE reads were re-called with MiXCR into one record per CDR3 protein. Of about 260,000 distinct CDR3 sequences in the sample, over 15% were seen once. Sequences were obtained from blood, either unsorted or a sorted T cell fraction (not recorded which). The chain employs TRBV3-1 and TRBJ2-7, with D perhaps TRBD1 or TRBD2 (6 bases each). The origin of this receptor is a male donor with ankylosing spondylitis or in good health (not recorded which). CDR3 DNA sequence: TGTGCCAGCAGCCAAGGATGGGGGGCTGGCTACGAGCAGTACGTC. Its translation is CASSQGWGAGYEQYV.